The rows below give T cell receptor beta chains drawn from one sample of a study of CD8+CD57+ T cells in acquired aplastic anemia. TCRdb recomputed calls from the reads with MiXCR, one row per CDR3 protein. This sample yields 450,000 to 550,000 distinct CDR3 sequences, of which 25% to 40% are seen a single time; 0.7% to 1% belongs to the top ten. Input material: sorted CD4+, CD8+, or CD8+CD57+ T cells (not recorded which) from PBMCs. These receptors came from a human donor with aplastic anemia. Both conserved end residues are part of each CDR3. The order of the fields is CDR3 protein, CDR3 DNA, J gene, V gene, clone size, D gene. A D gene is named only where the DNA matches it firmly. Some rows mark clone size as missing; the rest say once, few, many or name a class of expanded clone.

CASSRLGEQYF	TGTGCCAGCAGCCGCCTGGGCGAGCAGTACTTC	TRBJ2-7	TRBV3-1	.	.
CSEYLNQPQHF	TGCAGTGAGTACCTGAATCAGCCCCAGCATTTT	TRBJ1-5	TRBV20-1	.	.
CSVRGASGSSDTQYF	TGCAGCGTCCGTGGGGCTTCCGGGAGTTCAGATACGCAGTATTTT	TRBJ2-3	TRBV29-1	.	.
CSVVLDSSAYGYTF	TGCAGCGTTGTCTTGGACAGCTCGGCCTATGGCTACACCTTC	TRBJ1-2	TRBV29-1	many	.
CASSWTGGATNTEAFF	TGTGCCAGCAGTTGGACAGGGGGCGCAACGAACACTGAAGCTTTCTTT	TRBJ1-1	TRBV6-2/TRBV6-3	.	TRBD1
CRDSPLHF	TGCAGGGATTCACCCCTCCACTTT	TRBJ1-6	TRBV20-1	.	.
CSANSQTGETQYF	TGCAGTGCTAATTCCCAAACCGGGGAGACCCAGTACTTC	TRBJ2-5	TRBV20-1	few	.
CSARDLGSINQPQHF	TGCAGTGCTAGAGATCTGGGGTCCATCAATCAGCCCCAGCATTTT	TRBJ1-5	TRBV20-1	.	.
CASRAPRPTNYGYTF	TGTGCCAGTAGGGCGCCTAGGCCTACTAACTATGGCTACACCTTC	TRBJ1-2	TRBV19	.	.
CASSGRQGRSQPQHF	TGTGCCAGCAGTGGTCGCCAGGGGAGGTCTCAGCCCCAGCATTTT	TRBJ1-5	TRBV2	many	.
CASSDTSGNDEQFF	TGTGCCAGCAGCGACACTAGCGGGAATGATGAGCAGTTCTTC	TRBJ2-1	TRBV5-4	once	TRBD2
CASSLAVDRGYRETQYF	TGTGCCAGCAGCTTGGCCGTGGACAGGGGATATCGGGAGACCCAGTACTTC	TRBJ2-5	TRBV5-5	.	TRBD1
CASSLFSFTADTQYF	TGTGCCAGCAGCTTATTTTCTTTCACGGCAGATACGCAGTATTTT	TRBJ2-3	TRBV7-9	few	.
CASSPTYSNQPQHF	TGTGCCAGCAGTCCAACTTATAGCAATCAGCCCCAGCATTTT	TRBJ1-5	TRBV27	.	.
CSVTGTRGSWANEKLFF	TGCAGTGTCACCGGGACAAGGGGAAGTTGGGCTAATGAAAAACTGTTTTTT	TRBJ1-4	TRBV20-1	few	.
CASSADREVYSPLHF	TGTGCCAGCAGCGCGGACAGGGAAGTTTATTCACCCCTCCACTTT	TRBJ1-6	TRBV7-2	many	TRBD1
CASSLMYRDRGRGEQYF	TGTGCCAGCAGCTTGATGTACCGGGACAGGGGGCGAGGGGAGCAGTACTTC	TRBJ2-7	TRBV11-2	.	TRBD1
CAATGIDGYTF	TGTGCCGCGACTGGGATTGATGGCTACACCTTC	TRBJ1-2	TRBV25-1	.	.
CASSYFIYPPLHF	TGTGCCAGCAGTTACTTTATTTATCCACCCCTCCACTTT	TRBJ1-6	TRBV2	.	.
CSVDPGQAYSPLHF	TGCAGCGTTGACCCGGGACAGGCTTATTCACCCCTCCACTTT	TRBJ1-6	TRBV29-1	few	TRBD1
CASRTTANEGSNQPQHF	TGTGCCAGCAGGACGACAGCGAATGAGGGTAGCAATCAGCCCCAGCATTTT	TRBJ1-5	TRBV6-1	.	.
CSARDAQGKFNEQFF	TGCAGTGCTAGAGATGCCCAGGGTAAATTCAATGAGCAGTTCTTC	TRBJ2-1	TRBV20-1	.	.
CASSSGGRKQYF	TGCGCCAGCAGTTCAGGGGGGAGAAAGCAGTACTTC	TRBJ2-7	TRBV10-1	.	.
CAITGGGDTYEQYF	TGTGCCATCACTGGGGGCGGGGATACCTACGAGCAGTACTTC	TRBJ2-7	TRBV10-3	many	.
CASSLVSGGSPSYEQYF	TGTGCCAGCAGCTTAGTTTCAGGGGGCAGCCCTTCCTACGAGCAGTACTTC	TRBJ2-7	TRBV7-2	few	TRBD1
CSARDDPPKSNEKLFF	TGCAGTGCTAGAGACGACCCACCGAAGTCTAATGAAAAACTGTTTTTT	TRBJ1-4	TRBV20-1	.	.
CSVAFRGQAKNIQYF	TGCAGCGTTGCATTCAGGGGGCAAGCCAAAAACATTCAGTACTTC	TRBJ2-4	TRBV29-1	.	TRBD1
CASGSYNEQFF	TGTGCCAGCGGCAGTTACAATGAGCAGTTCTTC	TRBJ2-1	TRBV7-3	few	.
CAGRRPGEANYGYTF	TGTGCCGGCAGGCGTCCGGGGGAGGCTAACTATGGCTACACCTTC	TRBJ1-2	TRBV12-3/TRBV12-4	.	.
CASSYLTGSYEQYF	TGTGCCAGCAGTTATCTTACAGGATCCTACGAGCAGTACTTC	TRBJ2-7	TRBV6-5	.	.
CASSLHLDTQYF	TGTGCCAGTAGTCTGCACTTGGATACGCAGTATTTT	TRBJ2-3	TRBV19	many	.
CASSLGGSLTYEQYF	TGTGCCAGCAGCTTAGGCGGGTCCCTTACCTACGAGCAGTACTTC	TRBJ2-7	TRBV7-9	many	.
CASSPPLRPIRDRYNYGYTF	TGTGCCAGCTCACCACCCCTAAGACCGATCCGGGACAGGTATAACTATGGCTACACCTTC	TRBJ1-2	TRBV18	.	TRBD1
CASSGRGRANTEAFF	TGTGCCAGCAGCGGGCGGGGACGGGCGAACACTGAAGCTTTCTTT	TRBJ1-1	TRBV11-2	.	.
CASSYSSGGTQYF	TGTGCCAGCAGCTACTCCAGTGGGGGGACCCAGTACTTC	TRBJ2-5	TRBV7-3	.	.
CAILGGQNYGYTF	TGCGCCATATTAGGTGGACAGAACTATGGCTACACCTTC	TRBJ1-2	TRBV10-1	many	.
CASTEGQLFDNEQFF	TGTGCCAGCACCGAGGGACAGCTTTTTGACAATGAGCAGTTCTTC	TRBJ2-1	TRBV11-1	.	TRBD1